The 30 T cell receptor beta chains below come from one sample, sequenced in a study of human T cells and chemical hapten exposure. Time point described: patch test 3, about 24 weeks after DPC sensitization. The treatment denotes: therapeutic diphenylcyclopropenone sensitization with weekly scalp DPC. TCRdb re-analysed the RACE reads in MiXCR, keeping a single row per CDR3 protein. Of about 120,000 distinct CDR3 sequences in the sample, 10% to 12% were seen once. The sample was whole blood, taken in connection with sensitization to the hapten diphenylcyclopropenone (DPC). The receptors derive from a woman between 50 and 59 years old with alopecia areata. Some clones in this sample may be carry-over from other donors' samples.

This clonotype was detected only a few times. The chain links TRBV30 to TRBJ1-2, with TRBD1 matching 7 bases. This CDR3 is built from 12 residues. CDR1 is GTSNPN, CDR2 SVGIG, per germline (reference sequence). The ends lost 4 bases at V and 5 bases at J; junction bases unmatched: 4. CDR3 loop: CAWTGGIYGYTF. The CDR3 bases are TGTGCCTGGACAGGGGGGATATATGGCTACACCTTC.

The CDR3: CAFLAGGPRGEQFF. DNA for the CDR3: TGTGCCTTCCTAGCGGGAGGGCCTAGGGGTGAGCAGTTCTTC. The V gene is TRBV30, the J gene TRBJ2-1; 12 bases line up with TRBD2. Germline CDR1 and CDR2: GTSNPN and SVGIG (reference sequence). The CDR3 is 14 residues long. With V trimmed by 7 bases and J by 9 bases, 10 bases remained unmatched. Full variable domain (outside the CDR3, taken from reference TRBV30 and TRBJ2-1): SQTIHQWPATLVQPVGSPLSLECTVEGTSNPNLYWYRQAAGRGLQLLFYSVGIGQISSEVPQNLSASRPQDRQFILSSKKLLLSDSGFYLCAFLAGGPRGEQFFGPGTRLTVL.

This clonotype was detected many times. The chain combines TRBV20-1 with TRBJ2-1, with D tentatively TRBD2 (5 bases). Germline V gene data show CDR1 as DFQATT and CDR2 as SNEGSKA (reference sequence). V lost 5 bases to trimming and J lost 9 bases, with 17 bases between them. The length of the CDR3 is 13 residues. The CDR3 coding sequence is TGCAGTGCTCCCGGCCGAGGAGGTAGTGAGCAGTTCTTC. It specifies CSAPGRGGSEQFF.

This clonotype was seen a few times. The chain links TRBV7-8 to TRBJ1-1, with TRBD1 matching over 7 bases. The V gene end was trimmed by 5 bases and the J gene end by 3 bases; junction bases not matched to a gene: 6. This CDR3 has 14 residues. Germline CDR1 is SGHVS and CDR2 is FQNEAQ. The DNA for the CDR3 is TGTGCCAGCAGCCAGGGACAGAGCGACACTGAAGCTTTCTTT. It encodes CASSQGQSDTEAFF.

The rearrangement uses TRBV9 and TRBJ2-5, with 9 positions matching TRBD2. The CDR3 contains 16 residues. The J segment lost 1 base and the V segment lost 0 bases, leaving 4 bases of the junction unmatched. Per germline, CDR1 SGDLS and CDR2 YYNGEE. The CDR3 region is CASSVEGTSTQETQYF. DNA for the CDR3: TGTGCCAGCAGCGTAGAGGGGACTAGCACCCAAGAGACCCAGTACTTC.

This clonotype has just a few counts. The gene calls are TRBV29-1 and TRBJ2-3; 7 bases match TRBD1. This CDR3 contains 13 residues. The J segment lost 4 bases and the V segment lost 1 base, leaving 2 bases of the junction unmatched. From germline, CDR1 is SQVTM and CDR2 ANQGSEA. The CDR3 loop is CSVEGQGADTQYF. CDR3 nucleotide sequence: TGCAGCGTTGAAGGACAGGGTGCAGATACGCAGTATTTT.

This clonotype was recorded a few times. For the CDR3, the DNA is TGTGCCAGCCGGGGGAGGGAGTATCCCTACGAGCAGTACTTC. This encodes CASRGREYPYEQYF. This chain links TRBV28 with TRBJ2-7, with TRBD2 identical over 7 bases. CDR3 size: 14 residues. V was clipped by 8 bases and J by 2 bases; unmatched bases: 9. Germline CDR1 reads MDHEN; CDR2 reads SYDVKM.

This clonotype was picked up a small number of times. The chain carries TRBV11-2 and TRBJ2-3, with 10 bases identical to TRBD1. The CDR3 consists of 16 residues. The junction had 10 bases not matched to a gene; V was cut back by 3 bases and J by 7 bases. Germline CDR1 and CDR2: SGHAT and FQNNGV. DNA of the CDR3: TGTGCCAGCAGCTTCACCGGGACAGGGGTTCCGCATACGCAGTATTTT. This gives the protein CASSFTGTGVPHTQYF.

This clonotype was recorded at least ten times. The chain links TRBV2 to TRBJ2-1, with 7 bases that match TRBD2. V lost 4 bases to trimming and J lost 5 bases; unmatched junction nucleotides: 20. The CDR3 contains 19 residues. Germline values: CDR1 SNHLY, CDR2 FYNNEI. The CDR3 protein is CASSVRRGGRGIEDNEQFF. The CDR3 DNA sequence: TGTGCCAGCAGTGTCAGAAGGGGCGGGAGAGGTATAGAGGACAATGAGCAGTTCTTC. Combining the CDR3 with reference TRBV2 and TRBJ2-1 gives the whole variable domain EPEVTQTPSHQVTQMGQEVILRCVPISNHLYFYWYRQILGQKVEFLVSFYNNEISEKSEIFDDQFSVERPDGSNFTLKIRSTKLEDSAMYFCASSVRRGGRGIEDNEQFFGPGTRLTVL.

The J gene is TRBJ1-4, the V gene TRBV12-3 or TRBV12-4; D remains ambiguous. The CDR3 runs to 13 residues. Trimming cost V 1 base and J 8 bases, with 8 bases left between them. CDR3 region: CASSLGLLEKLFF. The CDR3 DNA follows: TGTGCCAGCAGTTTAGGCCTCTTGGAAAAACTGTTTTTT.

About this clonotype itself: Possible read error: a much larger clone is one base away. Given the absence of the conserved phenylalanine or tryptophan at the CDR3 end, a read error is likely. J is TRBJ2-1 and V is TRBV20-1; 11 bases line up with TRBD2. The V gene's germline CDR1 is DFQATT and CDR2 SNEGSKA (reference sequence). Trimming removed 0 bases from V and 9 bases from J; junction bases left unmatched: 4. The CDR3 sequence is 14 residues long. CDR3 residues: CSARETSGRSEQFS. Written as DNA, the CDR3 is TGCAGTGCTAGAGAAACTAGCGGGAGAAGTGAGCAGTTCTCC.

Worth noting for this clonotype: The junction and the germline gene differ at one end; a read error may be behind it. This chain connects TRBV28 to TRBJ1-6; 7 nucleotides agree with TRBD1. Germline V CDR1 and CDR2: MDHEN, SYDVKM. This CDR3 region has 13 residues. CDR3 DNA: TGTGCCAGCAGTCAGACAGGGTTAGGACCCCTCAACTTT. Translating it yields CASSQTGLGPLNF.

This clonotype was detected many times. This rearrangement joins TRBV7-6 to TRBJ2-5; D gene ambiguous. Germline V gives CDR1 SGHVS, CDR2 FNYEAQ. Trimming stripped 1 base from V and 5 bases from J, with 5 bases between. This CDR3 has 12 residues. CDR3 in DNA: TGTGCCAGCAGCTTAGACTTGGAGACCCAGTACTTC. It codes for CASSLDLETQYF.

This chain links TRBV3-1 with TRBJ1-1; D ambiguous. The germline CDR1 and CDR2 sequences are LGHDT and YNNKEL (reference sequence). The V gene lost 3 bases and the J gene lost 1 base, with 12 bases spanning the gap. The CDR3 extends over 15 amino acids. The CDR3 here is CASSHGRLANTEAFF. DNA for the CDR3: TGTGCCAGCAGCCACGGTCGACTGGCGAACACTGAAGCTTTCTTT.

There are a few counts of this clonotype. The chain links TRBV27 to TRBJ2-7, with D perhaps given as TRBD1 or TRBD2 (5 bases each). Germline CDR1 is MNHEY and CDR2 is SMNVEV (reference sequence). V lost 6 bases to trimming and J lost 4 bases, with 13 bases between them. The CDR3 totals 13 residues. In nucleotides, the CDR3 is TGTGCCAGCAGGGGACCCGCGGTTTACGAGCAGTACTTC. Amino acid sequence: CASRGPAVYEQYF.

The rearrangement uses TRBV28 and TRBJ1-6; no reliable D call. Germline CDR1 reads MDHEN; CDR2 reads SYDVKM. V dropped 8 bases and J dropped 5 bases, with 13 bases sitting between them. The CDR3 has 14 residues. The CDR3 protein is CASRGWQDNSPLHF. The CDR3 nucleotides read TGTGCCAGCCGAGGGTGGCAAGATAATTCACCCCTCCACTTT.

In its sample, this clonotype was seen many times. An end of the junction differs from the germline gene, which may be a read error. The V and J genes are TRBV6-5 and TRBJ2-5, with a possible D match to TRBD2 (7 bases). The CDR3 spans 15 residues. The germline CDR1 and CDR2 sequences are MNHEY and SVGAGI. This CDR3 reads CASSPPSGGQKTQYF. CDR3 coding DNA: TGTGCCAGCAGTCCGCCCTCGGGGGGCCAAAAGACCCAGTACTTC.

The J gene is TRBJ2-1, the V gene TRBV30; D ambiguous. This CDR3 has 15 residues. Trimming shortened V by 2 bases and J by 5 bases, and 16 bases separated the two germline ends. Germline CDR1 is GTSNPN and CDR2 is SVGIG (reference sequence). The CDR3 protein is CAWSQDPANDNEQFF. In DNA, the CDR3 is TGTGCCTGGAGTCAAGACCCTGCGAATGACAATGAGCAGTTCTTC.

This clonotype was counted a few times. The chain couples TRBV2 to TRBJ2-3; D is uncertain. V was trimmed by 8 bases and J by 10 bases, leaving 16 bases between them. Germline CDR1 SNHLY, CDR2 FYNNEI. The CDR3 runs 12 residues. The CDR3 loop reads CASRTWGEAQYF. As DNA, the CDR3 is TGTGCCAGCCGAACGTGGGGTGAGGCGCAGTATTTT.

The chain couples TRBV28 to TRBJ1-1; the D gene is possibly TRBD1 (5 bases). The CDR3 is made up of 16 amino acids. V lost 3 bases and J 2 bases, leaving 16 bases between the germline ends. Germline lookup yields CDR1 MDHEN and CDR2 SYDVKM. Here the CDR3 reads CASSLGVGSRNTEAFF. The CDR3 nucleotides read TGTGCCAGCAGTTTGGGGGTGGGTTCCAGAAACACTGAAGCTTTCTTT.

This clonotype occurred many times. The gene calls are TRBV28 and TRBJ2-7; weak D call: TRBD2 (6 bases). Between the trimmed V and J ends, which lost 3 bases and 3 bases, there was a span of 9 bases. CDR3 size: 13 residues. Germline CDR1 reads MDHEN; CDR2 reads SYDVKM. The DNA for the CDR3 is TGTGCCAGCAGTTTTTCGGGGGACTACGAGCAGTACTTC. It yields the protein CASSFSGDYEQYF. The entire variable domain, with the rest obtained from reference TRBV28 and TRBJ2-7, is as follows: DVKVTQSSRYLVKRTGEKVFLECVQDMDHENMFWYRQDPGLGLRLIYFSYDVKMKEKGDIPEGYSVSREKKERFSLILESASTNQTSMYLCASSFSGDYEQYFGPGTRLTVT.

This clonotype was observed many times. The gene calls are TRBV12-3 or TRBV12-4 and TRBJ1-2, with 7 nucleotides matching TRBD1. The J segment lost 4 bases and the V segment lost 1 base, leaving 0 bases of the junction unmatched. The CDR3 has 13 amino acids. As DNA, the CDR3 is TGTGCCAGCAGTTTAGGACAGGGCTATGGCTACACCTTC. Protein: CASSLGQGYGYTF.

The chain couples TRBV5-5 to TRBJ1-5; D is ambiguous. CDR3 length: 15 residues. V dropped 2 bases and J dropped 0 bases, with 9 bases sitting between them. The germline V gene has CDR1 SGHKS and CDR2 YYEKEE (reference sequence). CDR3 protein: CASSLAVYSNQPQHF. The DNA of the CDR3 is TGTGCCAGCAGCTTAGCGGTATATAGCAATCAGCCCCAGCATTTT.

This clonotype was recorded at least ten times. The chain carries TRBV5-1 and TRBJ2-5; D is undetermined. This CDR3 contains 13 residues. Trimming removed 4 bases at V and 4 bases at J, with 11 bases between. The germline gives CDR1 SGHRS, CDR2 YFSETQ. As DNA, the CDR3 is TGCGCCAGCAGCGCCGACGGAAGAGAGACCCAGTACTTC. It is translated as CASSADGRETQYF.

This clonotype was found many times. A read error may account for a junction end that differs from germline. V is TRBV20-1 and J is TRBJ2-7; either TRBD1 or TRBD2 may fit D (5 bases each). Germline values: CDR1 DFQATT, CDR2 SNEGSKA (reference sequence). The CDR3 totals 15 residues. The CDR3 spells CSARGWGVDSYEQYF. CDR3 in DNA: TGCAGTGCAAGAGGGTGGGGCGTGGACTCCTACGAGCAGTACTTC.

The chain has TRBV20-1 and TRBJ2-3, with D perhaps matching TRBD2 (6 bases). The CDR3 totals 14 residues. The germline V and J ends were trimmed by 3 bases and 2 bases, with 12 bases remaining between them. In germline, CDR1 is DFQATT, CDR2 SNEGSKA (reference sequence). CDR3 in amino acids: CSASRGAVTDTQYF. The DNA of the CDR3 is TGCAGTGCTAGTCGCGGGGCCGTCACAGATACGCAGTATTTT.

This clonotype has just a few counts. This chain uses TRBV10-3 with TRBJ1-6, with a tentative D call TRBD1 (6 bases). With 2 bases removed from V and 8 bases from J, the gap between germline ends came to 13 bases. This CDR3 is 15 amino acids long. The V gene's germline CDR1 is ENHRY and CDR2 SYGVKD. In DNA form, the CDR3 reads TGTGCCATCAGTGAGGGGGGGGCCGATTATTCACCCCTCCACTTT. As protein: CAISEGGADYSPLHF.

This clonotype was seen a handful of times. The chain employs TRBV30 and TRBJ1-2; perhaps TRBD1 as D (5 bases). Trimming cost V 3 bases and J 4 bases, with 18 bases left between them. CDR1 is GTSNPN, CDR2 SVGIG, per germline (reference sequence). This CDR3 contains 15 residues. The CDR3 DNA follows: TGTGCCTGGAGCCAACGACCGGGACCGAGCTATGGCTACACCTTC. This codes for CAWSQRPGPSYGYTF.

This clonotype was seen a handful of times. This rearrangement joins TRBV24-1 to TRBJ1-1; D is ambiguous. The CDR3 consists of 9 residues. Germline V CDR1 and CDR2: KGHDR, SFDVKD. V shed 7 bases and J shed 9 bases, with 5 bases lying between them. The CDR3: CATSDQAFF. In nucleotides, the CDR3 is TGTGCCACCAGCGACCAAGCTTTCTTT.

There are many counts of this clonotype. The V call is TRBV3-1, the J call TRBJ2-3, with 7 bases identical to TRBD1. Germline-derived CDR1 and CDR2 are LGHDT and YNNKEL (reference sequence). The V and J ends lost 4 bases and 2 bases, in that order; junction bases with no gene match: 9. The CDR3 totals 16 residues. The CDR3 region is CASSPISDRPTDTQYF. The CDR3 DNA is TGTGCCAGCAGCCCCATATCGGACAGGCCCACAGATACGCAGTATTTT.